The 12 T cell receptor beta chains in this list originate from one sample, sequenced in a study of blood T cell repertoires in COVID-19. TCRdb's copy holds only in-frame clones and misses some; the assay was immunoSEQ multiplex PCR. This sample has 130,000 to 150,000 clones, with around four fifths found just once. What was sequenced was peripheral blood. The source of these receptors is a woman in her 40s with active or convalescent COVID-19.

The count of this clone is one. This rearrangement joins TRBV6-1 to TRBJ1-5; no definite D call. CDR1 MNHNS and CDR2 SASEGT come from the germline V gene. Trimming took off 1 base at V and 7 bases at J, with 11 bases between the two ends. This CDR3 is built from 14 residues. The CDR3 is CASSEGRFPQPQHF. The DNA of the CDR3 is TGTGCCAGCAGTGAAGGCCGGTTCCCCCAGCCCCAGCATTTT.

The rearrangement links TRBV12-3 or TRBV12-4 to TRBJ1-4, with D possibly TRBD1 on 5 matching bases. V lost 3 bases to trimming and J lost 7 bases, with 6 bases between them. This CDR3 spans 12 amino acids. DNA for the CDR3: TGTGCCAGCAGTTTGGGGGGTGAAAAACTGTTTTTT. Its protein product is CASSLGGEKLFF.

V and J are TRBV28 and TRBJ2-5, with D perhaps TRBD2 (6 bases). This CDR3 is 13 amino acids long. CDR1 is MDHEN, CDR2 SYDVKM, per germline. The V end was cut by 6 bases, the J end by 7 bases, with 15 bases between. CDR3 region: CASSPRTTGTQYF. In DNA form, the CDR3 reads TGTGCCAGCAGCCCCAGGACTACTGGGACCCAGTACTTC.

CDR3 sequence: CASTALGTGVVGYTF. The DNA of the CDR3 is TGTGCCAGCACCGCGTTAGGGACAGGGGTAGTGGGCTACACCTTC. V and J are TRBV28 and TRBJ1-2; 10 nucleotides align to TRBD1. From germline, CDR1 is MDHEN and CDR2 SYDVKM. This CDR3 region has 15 residues. Trimming at V came to 7 bases and at J to 8 bases, leaving 13 bases not matched to a gene.

In DNA, the CDR3 is TGTGCCAGTAGTACGCAAGGACAGCTAGCCAAAAACATTCAGTACTTC. It yields the protein CASSTQGQLAKNIQYF. V and J are TRBV19 and TRBJ2-4; D may be TRBD1 (6 bases). This CDR3 contains 16 residues. The ends were cut back, 4 bases at V and 0 bases at J, with 13 bases in the middle. Germline V gives CDR1 LNHDA, CDR2 SQIVND (reference sequence).

The table lists this clone with a few counts. This chain uses TRBV18 with TRBJ1-5; 8 bases agree with TRBD1. Trimming removed 5 bases from V and 2 bases from J; junction bases left unmatched: 2. From germline, CDR1 is KGHSH and CDR2 LQKENI. This CDR3 has 14 amino acids. The CDR3 sequence is CASSSTGGNQPQHF. In nucleotides, the CDR3 is TGTGCCAGCTCATCGACAGGGGGCAATCAGCCCCAGCATTTT.

This chain uses TRBV19 with TRBJ1-1; TRBD1 is a possible D gene (5 bases). V was cut by 4 bases and J by 1 base, with 19 bases left in between. Germline V gene sequence: CDR1 LNHDA, CDR2 SQIVND (reference sequence). This CDR3 is built from 17 residues. The CDR3 spells CASSNVYIRQKNTEAFF. The CDR3 DNA follows: TGTGCCAGTAGTAATGTGTATATTAGACAGAAGAACACTGAAGCTTTCTTT.

The rearrangement links TRBV5-5 to TRBJ2-2, with a possible D match to TRBD1 (6 bases). Trimming took off 5 bases at V and 5 bases at J, with 16 bases between the two ends. CDR1 SGHKS and CDR2 YYEKEE come from the germline V gene (reference sequence). The CDR3 contains 15 residues. The CDR3 DNA is TGTGCCAGCAGTTCAAACAGGGCTAGGACCGGGGAGCTGTTTTTT. Protein: CASSSNRARTGELFF.

The V call is TRBV9, the J call TRBJ1-5; 8 bases line up with TRBD1. The CDR3 spans 19 residues. Per germline, CDR1 SGDLS and CDR2 YYNGEE. The V and J ends lost 0 bases and 2 bases, in that order; junction bases with no gene match: 13. CDR3 nucleotides: TGTGCCAGCAGCGTAGACCCTCTTCAGGGGGCCGATGGCAATCAGCCCCAGCATTTT. Amino acids: CASSVDPLQGADGNQPQHF.

This clone has a handful of counts. The CDR3 DNA follows: TGTGCCAGCAGTTTTAGGCGGGGGGTTCGCTACGAGCAGTACTTC. Protein sequence: CASSFRRGVRYEQYF. The chain couples TRBV27 to TRBJ2-7, with 8 positions matching TRBD2. The trim removed 3 bases at V and 3 bases at J, leaving 7 bases unmatched. The CDR3 is 15 residues long. Germline assignment: CDR1 MNHEY and CDR2 SMNVEV (reference sequence).

The chain links TRBV2 to TRBJ1-5, with D possibly TRBD1 on 6 matching bases. Germline V gene data show CDR1 as SNHLY and CDR2 as FYNNEI. The CDR3 has 16 residues. Trimming shortened V by 4 bases and J by 6 bases, and 19 bases separated the two germline ends. Here the CDR3 reads CASSATGRESGQPQHF. Written as DNA, the CDR3 is TGTGCCAGCAGTGCTACAGGGAGGGAGTCTGGTCAGCCCCAGCATTTT.

This sequence joins TRBV29-1 and TRBJ1-2; D gene uncertain. The CDR3 length is 11 residues. The germline V gene has CDR1 SQVTM and CDR2 ANQGSEA. The germline V and J ends were trimmed by 3 bases and 7 bases, with 9 bases remaining between them. CDR3 DNA sequence: TGCAGCGTTGAGGTTCTTAGTGGCTACACCTTC. Translated, it gives CSVEVLSGYTF.